This record concerns one TCR beta chain sequence. No antigen is known for it. The germline gives CDR1 SGHRS, CDR2 YFSETQ. This CDR3 has 15 residues. Trimming removed 1 base at V and 5 bases at J, with 10 bases between. The sample belongs to a study of T cell responses to AZD1222 COVID-19 vaccine. General study findings and limits: Seropositive AZD1222 recipients at baseline numbered only five or six. Samples come after the peak T cell response, not at day 14.

Measured with immunoSEQ multiplex PCR; TCRdb has only the in-frame clones, and not every one. The data hold about 140,000 clones, with 93% observed a single time. This receptor was obtained from an adult in good health. The chain carries TRBV5-1 and TRBJ1-6, with D possibly being TRBD1 (5 bases). This sample comprised peripheral blood, obtained on day 0 of AZD1222 vaccination. This CDR3 is CASSLRQGNNSPLHF. CDR3 DNA sequence: TGCGCCAGCAGCTTGAGGCAGGGTAATAATTCACCCCTCCACTTT.